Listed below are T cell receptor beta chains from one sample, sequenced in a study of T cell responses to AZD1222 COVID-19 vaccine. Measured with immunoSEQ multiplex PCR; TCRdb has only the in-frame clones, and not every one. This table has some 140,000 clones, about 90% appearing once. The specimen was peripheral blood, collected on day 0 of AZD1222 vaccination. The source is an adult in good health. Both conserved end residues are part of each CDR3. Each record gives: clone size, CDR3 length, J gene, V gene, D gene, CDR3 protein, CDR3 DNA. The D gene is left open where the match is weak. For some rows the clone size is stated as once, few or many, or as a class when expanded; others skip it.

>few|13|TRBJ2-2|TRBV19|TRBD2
CASGGSRTGELFF
TGTGCCAGTGGCGGGAGCAGGACCGGGGAGCTGTTTTTT
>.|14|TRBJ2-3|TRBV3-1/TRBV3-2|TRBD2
CASSQENGRGAQYF
TGTGCCAGCAGCCAGGAGAACGGGCGGGGGGCGCAGTATTTT
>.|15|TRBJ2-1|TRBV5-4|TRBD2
CASRPGGSSYNEQFF
TGTGCCAGCAGACCTGGCGGGAGCTCCTACAATGAGCAGTTCTTC
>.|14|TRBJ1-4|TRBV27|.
CASSLRRMNEKLFF
TGTGCCAGCAGTTTGCGACGAATGAATGAAAAACTGTTTTTT
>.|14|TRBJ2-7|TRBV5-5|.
CASSLKTASYEQYF
TGTGCCAGCAGCTTAAAGACAGCGTCCTACGAGCAGTACTTC
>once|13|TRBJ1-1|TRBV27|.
CASRRTSGYEAFF
TGTGCCAGCAGACGTACATCAGGGTATGAAGCTTTCTTT
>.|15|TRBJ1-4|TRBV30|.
CAWSPSRFPNEKLFF
TGTGCCTGGAGCCCCTCGAGGTTCCCTAATGAAAAACTGTTTTTT
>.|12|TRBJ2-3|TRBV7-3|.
CASSNGGGTQYF
TGTGCCAGCAGCAACGGAGGGGGTACGCAGTATTTT
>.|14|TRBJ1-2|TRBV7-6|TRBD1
CASSLAGTGVGYTF
TGTGCCAGCAGCTTAGCCGGGACAGGGGTCGGCTACACCTTC
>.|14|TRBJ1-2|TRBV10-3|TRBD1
CAIRPGQANYGYTF
TGTGCCATCAGACCGGGACAGGCTAACTATGGCTACACCTTC
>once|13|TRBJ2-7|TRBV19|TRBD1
CASSRGTGNEQYF
TGTGCCAGTAGCCGAGGGACAGGGAATGAGCAGTACTTC
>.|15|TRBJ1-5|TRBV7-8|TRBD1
CASSDTGQYNQPQHF
TGTGCCAGCAGCGACACGGGACAGTACAATCAGCCCCAGCATTTT
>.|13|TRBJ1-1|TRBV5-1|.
CASSLLMGTEAFF
TGCGCCAGCAGCTTGTTAATGGGAACTGAAGCTTTCTTT
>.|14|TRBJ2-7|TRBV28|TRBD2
CASSKGGRGYEQYF
TGTGCCAGCAGTAAGGGTGGGAGGGGATACGAGCAGTACTTC
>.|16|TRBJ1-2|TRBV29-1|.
CSVEDLVRGTNYGYTF
TGCAGCGTTGAAGATCTAGTAAGGGGTACTAACTATGGCTACACCTTC
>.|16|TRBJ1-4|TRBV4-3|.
CASSQEWGRVWEKLFF
TGCGCCAGCAGCCAAGAATGGGGCAGGGTCTGGGAAAAACTGTTTTTT
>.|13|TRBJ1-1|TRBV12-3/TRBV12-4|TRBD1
CASSRTGGTEAFF
TGTGCCAGCAGCCGGACAGGAGGGACTGAAGCTTTCTTT
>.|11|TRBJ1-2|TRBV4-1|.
CASRRGFVYTF
TGCGCCAGCAGACGGGGCTTCGTCTACACCTTC
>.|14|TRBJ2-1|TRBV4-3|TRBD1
CASSPPGQYNEQFF
TGCGCCAGCAGCCCACCGGGACAGTACAATGAGCAGTTCTTC
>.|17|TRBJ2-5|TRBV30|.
CAWSGVGRQSHGETQYF
TGTGCCTGGAGTGGAGTAGGGCGTCAATCGCATGGGGAGACCCAGTACTTC
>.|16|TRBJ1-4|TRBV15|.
CATSRGRLDRTEKLFF
TGTGCCACCAGCAGAGGCCGATTGGACCGAACTGAAAAACTGTTTTTT
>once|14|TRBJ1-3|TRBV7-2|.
CASSLDLGGNTIYF
TGTGCCAGCAGCTTAGATCTAGGCGGAAACACCATATATTTT
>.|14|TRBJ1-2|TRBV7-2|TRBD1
CASSSRDSLYGYTF
TGTGCCAGCAGCTCCCGGGACAGCCTATATGGCTACACCTTC
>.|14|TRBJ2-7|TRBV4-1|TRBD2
CASSIAGGSYEQYF
TGCGCCAGCAGCATAGCGGGAGGGTCGTACGAGCAGTACTTC
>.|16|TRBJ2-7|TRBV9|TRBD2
CASSTLAGGMSAEQYF
TGTGCCAGCAGCACCTTAGCGGGAGGGATGTCAGCCGAGCAGTACTTC
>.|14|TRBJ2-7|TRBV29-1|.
CSVGGRGDPYEQYF
TGCAGCGTTGGGGGCAGGGGGGATCCCTACGAGCAGTACTTC
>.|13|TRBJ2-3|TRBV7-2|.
CASSLDRAGAQYF
TGTGCCAGCAGCCTAGATCGGGCAGGGGCGCAGTATTTT
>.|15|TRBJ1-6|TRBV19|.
CASSNGRGRNSPLHF
TGTGCCAGTAGTAACGGCAGGGGCAGAAATTCACCCCTCCACTTT
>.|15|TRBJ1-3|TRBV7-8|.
CASSLAGWPRNTIYF
TGTGCCAGCAGCTTAGCCGGCTGGCCCAGGAACACCATATATTTT
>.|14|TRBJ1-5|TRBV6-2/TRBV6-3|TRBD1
CASSQQGAGQPQHF
TGTGCCAGCAGTCAACAGGGGGCTGGTCAGCCCCAGCATTTT
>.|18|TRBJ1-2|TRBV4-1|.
CASSSKVVAAGRDYGYTF
TGCGCCAGCTCGTCCAAGGTGGTAGCGGCAGGGCGAGACTATGGCTACACCTTC
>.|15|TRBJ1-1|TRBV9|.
CASSVGWGANTEAFF
TGTGCCAGCAGCGTAGGGTGGGGGGCGAACACTGAAGCTTTCTTT
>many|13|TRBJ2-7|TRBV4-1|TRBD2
CASSRSGENEQYF
TGCGCCAGCAGCCGTAGCGGGGAAAACGAGCAGTACTTC
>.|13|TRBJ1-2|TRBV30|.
CAWGTRPNYGYTF
TGTGCCTGGGGGACAAGGCCTAACTATGGCTACACCTTC
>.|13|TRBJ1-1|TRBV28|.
CASSNTGNTEAFF
TGTGCCAGCAGCAATACGGGGAACACTGAAGCTTTCTTT
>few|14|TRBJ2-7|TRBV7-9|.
CASSPRGRPYEQYF
TGTGCCAGCAGCCCACGGGGACGCCCTTACGAGCAGTACTTC
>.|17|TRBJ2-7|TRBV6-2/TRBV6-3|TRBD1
CASSYILIQTGPYEQYF
TGTGCCAGCAGTTACATTCTGATCCAGACAGGGCCCTACGAGCAGTACTTC
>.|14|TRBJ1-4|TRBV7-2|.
CASSWGQANEKLFF
TGTGCCAGCAGCTGGGGACAAGCTAATGAAAAACTGTTTTTT
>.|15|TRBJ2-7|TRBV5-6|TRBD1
CASSLPGQGHYEQYF
TGTGCCAGCAGCCTACCGGGACAGGGGCACTACGAGCAGTACTTC
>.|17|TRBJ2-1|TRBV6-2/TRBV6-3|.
CASSSTTRLVSFGEQFF
TGTGCCAGCAGTTCCACAACCCGACTAGTTTCCTTCGGTGAGCAGTTCTTC